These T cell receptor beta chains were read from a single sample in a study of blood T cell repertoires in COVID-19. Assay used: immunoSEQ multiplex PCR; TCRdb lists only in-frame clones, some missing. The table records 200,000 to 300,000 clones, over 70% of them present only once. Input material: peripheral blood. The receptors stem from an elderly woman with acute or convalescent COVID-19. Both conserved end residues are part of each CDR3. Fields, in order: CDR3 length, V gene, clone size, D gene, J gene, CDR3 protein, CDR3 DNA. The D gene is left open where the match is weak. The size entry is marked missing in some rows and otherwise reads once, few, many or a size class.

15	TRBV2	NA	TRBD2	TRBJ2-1	CASSRLAGAYNEQFF	TGTGCCAGCAGTAGACTAGCGGGAGCATACAATGAGCAGTTCTTC
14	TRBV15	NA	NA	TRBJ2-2	CATSPDYFTGELFF	TGTGCCACCTCCCCGGACTACTTCACCGGGGAGCTGTTTTTT
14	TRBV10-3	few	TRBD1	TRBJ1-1	CAIRGDRGNTEAFF	TGTGCCATCAGGGGGGACAGGGGTAACACTGAAGCTTTCTTT
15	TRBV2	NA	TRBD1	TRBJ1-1	CASSGWTGGATEAFF	TGTGCCAGCAGTGGGTGGACAGGGGGGGCCACTGAAGCTTTCTTT
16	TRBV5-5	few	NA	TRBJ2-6	CASSQNSDSGANVLTF	TGTGCCAGCAGCCAAAACAGTGATTCTGGGGCCAACGTCCTGACTTTC
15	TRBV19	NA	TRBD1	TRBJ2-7	CASSTAGTGAYEQYF	TGTGCCAGTAGTACCGCCGGGACAGGGGCCTACGAGCAGTACTTC
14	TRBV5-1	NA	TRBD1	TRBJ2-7	CASSSQGETYEQYF	TGCGCCAGCAGCTCTCAGGGGGAGACCTACGAGCAGTACTTC
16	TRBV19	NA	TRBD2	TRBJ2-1	CASSKVAGSLRYEQFF	TGTGCCAGTAGTAAGGTAGCGGGAAGCCTCCGCTATGAGCAGTTCTTC
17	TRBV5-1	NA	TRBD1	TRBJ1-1	CASSLPGTGGMDTEAFF	TGCGCCAGCAGCTTGCCGGGGACAGGGGGCATGGACACTGAAGCTTTCTTT
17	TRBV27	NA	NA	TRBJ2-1	CASRPDRLLSSYNEQFF	TGTGCCAGCAGACCCGATAGACTTCTTAGCTCCTACAATGAGCAGTTCTTC
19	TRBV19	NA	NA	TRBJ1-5	CASSSGQFEVKHSNQPQHF	TGTGCCAGTAGCTCCGGACAGTTCGAGGTCAAGCATAGCAATCAGCCCCAGCATTTT
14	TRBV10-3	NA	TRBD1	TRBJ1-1	CAISDDRGNTEAFF	TGTGCCATCAGTGACGACAGGGGGAACACTGAAGCTTTCTTT
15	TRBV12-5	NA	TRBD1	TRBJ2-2	CASGFGQGAPGELFF	TGTGCTAGTGGTTTCGGACAGGGGGCTCCCGGGGAGCTGTTTTTT
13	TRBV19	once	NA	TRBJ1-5	CASSTGQHQPQHF	TGTGCCAGTAGTACGGGACAACACCAGCCCCAGCATTTT
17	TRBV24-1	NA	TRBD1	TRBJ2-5	CATSDSLRDRNQETQYF	TGTGCCACCAGTGATTCTCTCAGGGACAGGAACCAAGAGACCCAGTACTTC
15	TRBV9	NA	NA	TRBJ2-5	CASSVGGGARETQYF	TGTGCCAGCAGCGTAGGTGGGGGGGCCAGAGAGACCCAGTACTTC
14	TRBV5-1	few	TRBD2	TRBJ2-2	CASSETSDMGELFF	TGCGCCAGCTCCGAAACTAGCGACATGGGGGAGCTGTTTTTT
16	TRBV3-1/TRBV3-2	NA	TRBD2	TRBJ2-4	CASSQVFSGGIDIQYF	TGTGCCAGCAGCCAAGTTTTTAGCGGGGGAATCGACATTCAGTACTTC
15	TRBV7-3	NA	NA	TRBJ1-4	CASSLSGLANEKLFF	TGTGCCAGCAGCTTATCGGGACTGGCAAATGAAAAACTGTTTTTT
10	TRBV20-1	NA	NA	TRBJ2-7	CSAGGHEQYF	TGCAGTGCTGGCGGTCACGAGCAGTACTTC
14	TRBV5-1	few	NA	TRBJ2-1	CASSLVAASNEQFF	TGCGCCAGCAGCTTGGTAGCGGCCTCCAATGAGCAGTTCTTC
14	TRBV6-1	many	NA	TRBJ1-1	CASSELVGGTEAFF	TGTGCCAGCAGTGAACTGGTGGGGGGCACTGAAGCTTTCTTT
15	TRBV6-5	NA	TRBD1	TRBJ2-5	CASSLGGTGIETQYF	TGTGCCAGCAGTTTGGGGGGGACAGGGATTGAGACCCAGTACTTC
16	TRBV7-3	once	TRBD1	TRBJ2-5	CASSQWERDSQETQYF	TGTGCCAGCAGCCAATGGGAACGGGACAGCCAAGAGACCCAGTACTTC
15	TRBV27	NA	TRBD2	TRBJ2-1	CASSDLAGAPNEQFF	TGTGCCAGCAGCGATCTAGCGGGAGCCCCCAATGAGCAGTTCTTC
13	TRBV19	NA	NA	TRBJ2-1	CASRRPAYNEQFF	TGTGCCAGTAGGAGGCCGGCCTACAATGAGCAGTTCTTC
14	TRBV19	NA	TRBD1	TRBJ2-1	CASRDQGADNEQFF	TGTGCCAGTAGAGATCAGGGGGCTGACAATGAGCAGTTCTTC
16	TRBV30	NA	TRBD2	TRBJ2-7	CAWRPPRGGRAGEQYF	TGTGCCTGGAGACCCCCTAGGGGCGGGAGGGCCGGAGAGCAGTACTTC
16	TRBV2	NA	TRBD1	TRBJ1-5	CASSEAAGGLFQPQHF	TGTGCCAGCAGTGAAGCCGCAGGGGGGTTATTTCAGCCCCAGCATTTT
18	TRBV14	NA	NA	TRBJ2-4	CASSPGTLDLLAKNIQYF	TGTGCCAGCAGCCCCGGGACACTCGACCTACTAGCCAAAAACATTCAGTACTTC
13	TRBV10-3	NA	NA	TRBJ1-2	CAISVGRIYGYTF	TGTGCCATCAGTGTGGGCAGGATCTATGGCTACACCTTC
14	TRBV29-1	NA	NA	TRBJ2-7	CSVEENGGSYEQYF	TGCAGCGTTGAAGAAAACGGGGGCTCCTACGAGCAGTACTTC
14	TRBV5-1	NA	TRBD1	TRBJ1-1	CASSEQGAGTEAFF	TGCGCCAGCAGCGAGCAGGGGGCCGGGACTGAAGCTTTCTTT
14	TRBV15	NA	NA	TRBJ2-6	CATSRVAGANVLTF	TGTGCCACCAGCAGGGTAGCTGGGGCCAACGTCCTGACTTTC
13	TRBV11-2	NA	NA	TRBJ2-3	CASRVYRTDTQYF	TGTGCCAGCAGAGTTTATCGGACAGATACGCAGTATTTT
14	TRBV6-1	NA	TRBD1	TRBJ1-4	CASSEGTGGEKLFF	TGTGCCAGCAGTGAAGGGACAGGAGGGGAAAAACTGTTTTTT
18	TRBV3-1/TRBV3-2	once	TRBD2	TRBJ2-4	CASSKGLAGGVAKNIQYF	TGTGCCAGCAGCAAGGGTCTAGCGGGGGGGGTAGCCAAAAACATTCAGTACTTC
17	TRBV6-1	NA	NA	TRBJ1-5	CASSEAPGSLAGQPQHF	TGTGCCAGCAGTGAAGCCCCCGGGTCGCTTGCGGGTCAGCCCCAGCATTTT
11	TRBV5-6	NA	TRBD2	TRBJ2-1	CASSSAGGQFF	TGTGCCAGCAGCTCCGCGGGGGGCCAGTTCTTC
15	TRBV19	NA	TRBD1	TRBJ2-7	CASSQGASQGYEQYF	TGTGCCAGTAGTCAGGGGGCCTCCCAGGGTTACGAGCAGTACTTC
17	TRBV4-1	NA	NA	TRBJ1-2	CASSQEAEGGLLTRYTF	TGCGCCAGCAGCCAAGAAGCGGAAGGTGGGCTTCTAACGCGGTACACCTTC
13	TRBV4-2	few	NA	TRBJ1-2	CASSQITGPGYTF	TGTGCCAGCAGCCAAATAACAGGGCCTGGCTACACCTTC
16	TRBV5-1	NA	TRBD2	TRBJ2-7	CASSPLLAGGPYEQYF	TGCGCCAGCAGCCCCTTACTAGCGGGAGGCCCCTACGAGCAGTACTTC
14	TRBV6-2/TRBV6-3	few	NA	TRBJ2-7	CASSPTGPLNEQYF	TGTGCCAGCAGCCCCACAGGACCCCTCAACGAGCAGTACTTC
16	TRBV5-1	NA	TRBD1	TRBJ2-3	CASSLLGQGEVDTQYF	TGCGCCAGCAGCTTGTTGGGACAGGGAGAGGTAGATACGCAGTATTTT
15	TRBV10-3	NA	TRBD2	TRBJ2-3	CAISESYRGGHTQYF	TGTGCCATCAGTGAGTCTTATCGGGGGGGCCATACGCAGTATTTT
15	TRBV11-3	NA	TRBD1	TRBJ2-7	CASSSAGTGPYEQYF	TGTGCCAGCAGCTCCGCCGGGACAGGCCCCTACGAGCAGTACTTC
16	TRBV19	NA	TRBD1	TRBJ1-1	CASSSGQGGLNTEAFF	TGTGCCAGTAGTTCCGGACAGGGGGGCCTGAACACTGAAGCTTTCTTT
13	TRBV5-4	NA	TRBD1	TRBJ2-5	CASSSTGEETQYF	TGTGCCAGCAGCTCGACAGGGGAAGAGACCCAGTACTTC
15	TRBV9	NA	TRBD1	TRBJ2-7	CASSGPGQGPYEQYF	TGTGCCAGCAGCGGTCCGGGACAGGGACCCTACGAGCAGTACTTC
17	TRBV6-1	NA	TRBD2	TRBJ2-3	CASSESRLAGATDTQYF	TGTGCCAGCAGTGAAAGTCGGCTAGCGGGAGCCACAGATACGCAGTATTTT
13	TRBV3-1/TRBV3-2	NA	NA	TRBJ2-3	CASSQDRTETQYF	TGTGCCAGCAGCCAAGATAGAACAGAAACGCAGTATTTT
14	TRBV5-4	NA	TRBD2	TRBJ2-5	CASSLEGGGETQYF	TGTGCCAGCAGCTTGGAGGGCGGGGGGGAGACCCAGTACTTC
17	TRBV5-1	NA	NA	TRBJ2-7	CASSLTIHRRQPYEQYF	TGCGCCAGCAGCTTGACCATACACAGACGGCAACCCTACGAGCAGTACTTC
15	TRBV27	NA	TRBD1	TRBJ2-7	CASSDSGTGPYEQYF	TGTGCCAGCAGTGATTCCGGGACAGGGCCCTACGAGCAGTACTTC
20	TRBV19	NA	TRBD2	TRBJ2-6	CASSTTWTSGVVSGANVLTF	TGTGCCAGTAGTACTACCTGGACTAGCGGGGTAGTGTCTGGGGCCAACGTCCTGACTTTC